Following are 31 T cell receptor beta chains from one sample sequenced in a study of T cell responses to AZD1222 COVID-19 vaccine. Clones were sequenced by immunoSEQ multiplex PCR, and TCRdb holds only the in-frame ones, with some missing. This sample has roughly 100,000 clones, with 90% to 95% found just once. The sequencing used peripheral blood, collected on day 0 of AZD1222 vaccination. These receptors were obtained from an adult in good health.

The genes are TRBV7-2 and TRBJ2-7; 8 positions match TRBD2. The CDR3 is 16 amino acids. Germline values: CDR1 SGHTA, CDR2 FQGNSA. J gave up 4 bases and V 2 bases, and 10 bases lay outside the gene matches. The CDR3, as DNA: TGTGCCAGCAGCTTAAGTTCGGCGGGAGGCTTGTACGAGCAGTACTTC. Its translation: CASSLSSAGGLYEQYF.

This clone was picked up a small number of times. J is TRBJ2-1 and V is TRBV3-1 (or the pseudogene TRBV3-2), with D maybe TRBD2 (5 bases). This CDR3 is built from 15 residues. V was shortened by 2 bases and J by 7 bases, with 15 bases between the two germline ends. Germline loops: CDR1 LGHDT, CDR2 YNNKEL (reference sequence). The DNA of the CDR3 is TGTGCCAGCAGCCAAAGCGGCCGGATTTCTAATGAGCAGTTCTTC. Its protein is CASSQSGRISNEQFF.

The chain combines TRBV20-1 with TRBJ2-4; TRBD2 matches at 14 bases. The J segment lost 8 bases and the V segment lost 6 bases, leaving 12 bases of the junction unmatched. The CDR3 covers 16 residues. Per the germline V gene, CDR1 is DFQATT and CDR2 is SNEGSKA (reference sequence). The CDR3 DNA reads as TGCAGTGCGAGTACGGGACTAGCGGGAGTATTGGACATTCAGTACTTC. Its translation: CSASTGLAGVLDIQYF.

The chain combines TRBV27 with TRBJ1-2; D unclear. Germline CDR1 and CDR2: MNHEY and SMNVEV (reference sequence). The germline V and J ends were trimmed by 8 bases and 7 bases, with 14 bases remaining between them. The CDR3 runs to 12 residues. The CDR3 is CASGRVKGGYTF. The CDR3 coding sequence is TGTGCCAGCGGGAGGGTTAAGGGTGGCTACACCTTC.

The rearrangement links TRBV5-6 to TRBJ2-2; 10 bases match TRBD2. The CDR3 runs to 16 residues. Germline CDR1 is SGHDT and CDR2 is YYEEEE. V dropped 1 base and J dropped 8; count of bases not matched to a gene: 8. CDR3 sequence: CASSLRPSGSGGELFF. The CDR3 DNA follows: TGTGCCAGCAGCTTGCGGCCTAGCGGGAGCGGAGGGGAGCTGTTTTTT.

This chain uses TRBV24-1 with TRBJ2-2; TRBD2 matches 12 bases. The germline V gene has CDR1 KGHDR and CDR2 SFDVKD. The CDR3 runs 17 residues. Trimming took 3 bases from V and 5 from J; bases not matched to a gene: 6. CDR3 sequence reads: CATSDPGLAGITGELFF. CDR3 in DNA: TGTGCCACCAGTGATCCAGGACTAGCGGGGATTACCGGGGAGCTGTTTTTT.

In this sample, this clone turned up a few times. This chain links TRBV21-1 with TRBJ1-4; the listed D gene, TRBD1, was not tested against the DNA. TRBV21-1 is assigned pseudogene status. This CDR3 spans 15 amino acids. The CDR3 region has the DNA TGTGCCAGCAGCAACGACAGGGACGGTGATGAAAAACTGTTTTTT. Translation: CASSNDRDGDEKLFF.

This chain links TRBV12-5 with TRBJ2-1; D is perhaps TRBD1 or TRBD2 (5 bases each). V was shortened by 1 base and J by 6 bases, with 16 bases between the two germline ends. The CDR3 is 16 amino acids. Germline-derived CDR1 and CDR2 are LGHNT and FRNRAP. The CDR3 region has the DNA TGTGCTAGTGGTTTGGACGTATGGGGGAGTGGCAATGAGCAGTTCTTC. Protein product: CASGLDVWGSGNEQFF.

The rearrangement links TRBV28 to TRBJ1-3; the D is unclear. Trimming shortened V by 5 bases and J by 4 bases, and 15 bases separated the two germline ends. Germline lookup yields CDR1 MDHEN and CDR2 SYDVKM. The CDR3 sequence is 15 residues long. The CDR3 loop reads CASSPPDIQGNTIYF. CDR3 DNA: TGTGCCAGCAGTCCCCCTGACATACAAGGAAACACCATATATTTT.

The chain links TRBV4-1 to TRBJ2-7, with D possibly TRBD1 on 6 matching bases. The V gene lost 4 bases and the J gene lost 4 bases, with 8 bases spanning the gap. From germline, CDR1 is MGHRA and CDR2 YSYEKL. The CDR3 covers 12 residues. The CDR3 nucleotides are TGCGCCAGCAGCCGAACAGGGTACGAGCAGTACTTC. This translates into CASSRTGYEQYF.

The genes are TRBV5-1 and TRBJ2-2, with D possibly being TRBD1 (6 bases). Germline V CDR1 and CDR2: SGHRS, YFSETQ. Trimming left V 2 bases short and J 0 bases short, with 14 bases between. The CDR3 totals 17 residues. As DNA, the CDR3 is TGCGCCAGCAGCTTATATGGCACAGGGACGAACACCGGGGAGCTGTTTTTT. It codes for CASSLYGTGTNTGELFF.

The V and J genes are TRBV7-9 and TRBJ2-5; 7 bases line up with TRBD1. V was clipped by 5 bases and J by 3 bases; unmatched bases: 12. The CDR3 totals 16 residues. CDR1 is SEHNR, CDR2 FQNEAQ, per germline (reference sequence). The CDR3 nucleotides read TGTGCCAGCAGCCTGGGGCACGACAGGGCAGAAGAGACCCAGTACTTC. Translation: CASSLGHDRAEETQYF.

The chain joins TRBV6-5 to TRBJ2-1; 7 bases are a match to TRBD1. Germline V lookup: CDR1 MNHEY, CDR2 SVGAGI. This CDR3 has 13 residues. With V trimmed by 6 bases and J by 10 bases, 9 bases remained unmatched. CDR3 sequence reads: CASSETGIGEQFF. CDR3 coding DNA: TGTGCCAGCAGCGAGACAGGGATTGGGGAGCAGTTCTTC.

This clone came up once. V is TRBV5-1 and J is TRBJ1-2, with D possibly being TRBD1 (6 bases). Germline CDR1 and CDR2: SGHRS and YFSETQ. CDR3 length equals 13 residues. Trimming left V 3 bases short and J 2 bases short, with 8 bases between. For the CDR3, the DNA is TGCGCCAGCAGCTCGACAGGAAACTATGGCTACACCTTC. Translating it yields CASSSTGNYGYTF.

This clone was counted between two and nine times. In nucleotides, the CDR3 is TGTGCCAGCAGTCCGATCCCCGGGACAGGGGGGGCCTATGGCTACACCTTC. Translating it yields CASSPIPGTGGAYGYTF. The chain uses TRBV28 and TRBJ1-2; 11 bases agree with TRBD1. Per germline, CDR1 MDHEN and CDR2 SYDVKM. V dropped 5 bases and J dropped 4; count of bases not matched to a gene: 12. This CDR3 is 17 amino acids long.

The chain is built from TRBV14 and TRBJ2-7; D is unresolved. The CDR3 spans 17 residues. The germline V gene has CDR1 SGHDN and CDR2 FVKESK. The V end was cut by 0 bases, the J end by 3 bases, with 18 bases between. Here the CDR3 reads CASSQEWLGIQDYEQYF. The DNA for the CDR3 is TGTGCCAGCAGCCAAGAGTGGTTAGGGATTCAAGACTACGAGCAGTACTTC.

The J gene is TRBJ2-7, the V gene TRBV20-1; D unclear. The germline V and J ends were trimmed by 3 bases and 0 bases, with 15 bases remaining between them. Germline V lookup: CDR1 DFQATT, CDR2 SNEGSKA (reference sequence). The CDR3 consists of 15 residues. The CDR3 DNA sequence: TGCAGTGCTAGTTCCCCAGCGCTGAGCTCCTACGAGCAGTACTTC. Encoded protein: CSASSPALSSYEQYF.

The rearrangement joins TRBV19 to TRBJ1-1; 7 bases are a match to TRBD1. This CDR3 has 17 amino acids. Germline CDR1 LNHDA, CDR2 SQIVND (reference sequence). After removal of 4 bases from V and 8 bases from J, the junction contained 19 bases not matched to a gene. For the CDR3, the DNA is TGTGCCAGTAGTACCCCTCCAGCGACAGGGAGCCTGGCGGAAGCTTTCTTT. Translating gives CASSTPPATGSLAEAFF.

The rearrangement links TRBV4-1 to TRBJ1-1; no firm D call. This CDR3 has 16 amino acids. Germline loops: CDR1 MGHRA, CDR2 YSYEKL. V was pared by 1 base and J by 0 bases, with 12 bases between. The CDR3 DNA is TGCGCCAGCAGCCAAGGGAGGGCCGGGATGAACACTGAAGCTTTCTTT. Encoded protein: CASSQGRAGMNTEAFF.

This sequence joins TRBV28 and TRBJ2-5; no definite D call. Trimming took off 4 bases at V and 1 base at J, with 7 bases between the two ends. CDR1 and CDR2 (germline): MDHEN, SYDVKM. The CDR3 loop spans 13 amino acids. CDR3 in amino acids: CASSSGFQETQYF. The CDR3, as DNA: TGTGCCAGCAGTTCGGGCTTCCAAGAGACCCAGTACTTC.

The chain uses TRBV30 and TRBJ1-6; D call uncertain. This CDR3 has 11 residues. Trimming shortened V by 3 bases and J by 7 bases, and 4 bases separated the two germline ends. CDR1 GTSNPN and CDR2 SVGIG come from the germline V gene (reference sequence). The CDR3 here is CAWRANSPLHF. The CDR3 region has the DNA TGTGCCTGGAGAGCCAATTCACCCCTCCACTTT.

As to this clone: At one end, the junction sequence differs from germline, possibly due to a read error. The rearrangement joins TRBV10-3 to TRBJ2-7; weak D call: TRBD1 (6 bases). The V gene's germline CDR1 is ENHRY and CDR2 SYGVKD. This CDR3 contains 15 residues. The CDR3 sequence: CAISESSRGRQALNF. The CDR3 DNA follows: TGTGCCATCAGTGAGTCGAGTCGGGGCAGACAGGCCCTTAACTTC.

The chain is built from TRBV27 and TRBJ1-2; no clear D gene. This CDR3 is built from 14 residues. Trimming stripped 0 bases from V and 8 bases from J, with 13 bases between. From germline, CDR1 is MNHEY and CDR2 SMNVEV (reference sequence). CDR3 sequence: CASSLSAPQNGYTF. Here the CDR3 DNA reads TGTGCCAGCAGTTTATCGGCCCCTCAAAACGGCTACACCTTC.

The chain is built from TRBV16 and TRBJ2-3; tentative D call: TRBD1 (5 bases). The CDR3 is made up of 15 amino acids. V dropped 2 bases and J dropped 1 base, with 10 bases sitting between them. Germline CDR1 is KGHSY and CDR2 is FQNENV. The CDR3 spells CASSQATGRTDTQYF. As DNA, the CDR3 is TGTGCCAGCAGCCAAGCTACAGGCCGCACAGATACGCAGTATTTT.

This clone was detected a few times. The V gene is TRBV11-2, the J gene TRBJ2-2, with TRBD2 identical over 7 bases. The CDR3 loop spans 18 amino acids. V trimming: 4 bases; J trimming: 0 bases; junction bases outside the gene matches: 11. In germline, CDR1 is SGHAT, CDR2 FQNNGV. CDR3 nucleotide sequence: TGTGCCAGCAGCTCCCGGGGGGTACTAGCTACGAACACCGGGGAGCTGTTTTTT. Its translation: CASSSRGVLATNTGELFF.

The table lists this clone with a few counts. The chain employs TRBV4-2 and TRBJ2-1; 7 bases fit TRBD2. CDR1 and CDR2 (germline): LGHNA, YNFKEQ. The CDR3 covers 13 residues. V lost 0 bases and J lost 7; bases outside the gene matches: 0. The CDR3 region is CASSQEGGNEQFF. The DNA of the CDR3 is TGTGCCAGCAGCCAAGAGGGGGGGAATGAGCAGTTCTTC.

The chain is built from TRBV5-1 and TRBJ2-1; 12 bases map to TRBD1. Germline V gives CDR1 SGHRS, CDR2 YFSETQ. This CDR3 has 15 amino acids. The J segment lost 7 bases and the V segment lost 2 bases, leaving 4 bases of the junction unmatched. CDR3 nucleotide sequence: TGCGCCAGCAGCTTCGGGACAGGGGGCATGAATGAGCAGTTCTTC. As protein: CASSFGTGGMNEQFF.

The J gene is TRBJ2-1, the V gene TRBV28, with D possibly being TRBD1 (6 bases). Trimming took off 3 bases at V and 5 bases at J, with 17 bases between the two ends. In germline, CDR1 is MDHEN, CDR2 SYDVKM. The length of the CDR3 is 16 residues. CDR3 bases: TGTGCCAGCAGTTTTTACGGGCAGGGGATTAACAATGAGCAGTTCTTC. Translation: CASSFYGQGINNEQFF.

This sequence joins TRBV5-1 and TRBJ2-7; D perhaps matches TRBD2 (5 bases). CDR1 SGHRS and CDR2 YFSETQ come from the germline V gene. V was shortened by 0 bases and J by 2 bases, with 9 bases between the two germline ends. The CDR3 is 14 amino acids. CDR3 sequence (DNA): TGCGCCAGCAGCTTGGACCAGCGGACCTACGAGCAGTACTTC. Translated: CASSLDQRTYEQYF.

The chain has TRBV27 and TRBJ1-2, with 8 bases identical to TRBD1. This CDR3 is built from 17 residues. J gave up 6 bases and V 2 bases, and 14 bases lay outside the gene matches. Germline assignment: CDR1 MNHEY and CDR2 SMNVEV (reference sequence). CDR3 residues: CASSLIQGARFGHGYTF. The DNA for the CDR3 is TGTGCCAGCAGTTTAATTCAGGGGGCGCGATTCGGCCATGGCTACACCTTC.

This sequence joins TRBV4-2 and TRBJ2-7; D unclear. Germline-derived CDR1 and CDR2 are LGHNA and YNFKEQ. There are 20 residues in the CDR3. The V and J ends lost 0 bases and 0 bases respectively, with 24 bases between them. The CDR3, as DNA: TGTGCCAGCAGCCAAGATCCCCCTAGTTGGACGTCCGTAAGCTCCTACGAGCAGTACTTC. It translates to CASSQDPPSWTSVSSYEQYF.